This TCR beta chain was sequenced in a study of early T cells in non-severe SARS-CoV-2 infection. MiXCR was run by TCRdb on the 5' RACE reads, yielding one entry per CDR3 protein. The table records about 27,000 distinct CDR3 sequences, around 4.6% of them present only once. This clonotype appeared many times. V was cut by 1 base and J by 10 bases, with 8 bases left in between. The germline V gene encodes CDR1 PRHDT and CDR2 FYEKMQ (reference sequence). The CDR3 extends over 12 amino acids. This rearrangement joins TRBV13 to TRBJ2-1; weak D call: TRBD1 (5 bases). This TCR derives from an adult who was a healthcare worker with PCR-confirmed SARS-CoV-2 infection or an uninfected control (not recorded which). The source material was whole blood. The CDR3 region is CASSLVRTEQFF. The CDR3 region has the DNA TGTGCCAGCAGCTTAGTAAGGACAGAGCAGTTCTTC.